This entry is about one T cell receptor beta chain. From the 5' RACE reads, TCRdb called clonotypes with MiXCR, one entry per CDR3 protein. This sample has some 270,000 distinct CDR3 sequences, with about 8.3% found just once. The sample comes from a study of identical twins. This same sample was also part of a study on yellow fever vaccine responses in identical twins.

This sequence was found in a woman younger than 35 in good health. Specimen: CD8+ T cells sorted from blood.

DNA for the CDR3: TGTGCCAGCAGTGCTTCAGAAGGGTCCTACGAGCAGTACTTC. This codes for CASSASEGSYEQYF. The chain is built from TRBV9 and TRBJ2-7; D remains ambiguous. The length of the CDR3 is 14 residues. CDR1 and CDR2 from the germline V gene are SGDLS and YYNGEE. Trimming removed 5 bases from V and 1 base from J, with 13 bases in between.